This T cell receptor beta chain is drawn from a study of shared clonotypes between healthy human individuals. As for the study in general: Per donor, CD8 memory used one plate, CD8 naive used two, CD4 memory used three and CD4 naive used three. Findings of the study overall: Read depth was anticipated to influence clonotype sharing among donors. There were few donors, and this limited the genetic and exposure-history diversity represented.

Deletions cut 0 bases from V and 8 bases from J, with 8 bases between. CDR1 is SGHKS and CDR2 is YYEKEE in the germline V gene (reference sequence). This CDR3 comprises 12 residues. As for this clone: Antigen specificity is unknown.

Repertoires were generated with immunoSEQ multiplex PCR, while TCRdb's copy carries only in-frame clones and drops some. The sample holds about 2.4 million clones, more than 80% seen once. The donors, healthy adults who were HIV-negative, had experienced no recent acute infections or vaccinations. This receptor was taken from a man aged 18 to 35 in good health. This sequence joins TRBV5-5 and TRBJ1-1; perhaps TRBD1 as D (6 bases). The sample comprised naive CD4+ T cells sorted from blood. Described subset: CD45RA+ positively selected. CDR3 sequence reads: CASSLGGQEAFF. CDR3 nucleotides: TGTGCCAGCAGCTTGGGAGGACAGGAAGCTTTCTTT. The full variable domain, its missing parts supplied by reference TRBV5-5 and TRBJ1-1, is DAGVTQSPTHLIKTRGQQVTLRCSPISGHKSVSWYQQVLGQGPQFIFQYYEKEERGRGNFPDRFSARQFPNYSSELNVNALLLGDSALYLCASSLGGQEAFFGQGTRLTVV.